The present TCR beta chain was sequenced within a study of T cells after yellow fever vaccination. Study-wide background: When fractions had low cell numbers, they were prepared with SMART-Seq v4 Ultra Low Input.

This clonotype showed up many times. The V gene's germline CDR1 is LGHNT and CDR2 FRNRAP. The V end was cut by 5 bases, the J end by 2 bases, with 5 bases between. There are 12 residues in the CDR3. TCRdb re-derived calls from the 5' RACE reads in MiXCR, one entry per CDR3 protein. The repertoire holds about 210,000 distinct CDR3 sequences, roughly 6.2% seen once, with around 1% in the top ten. The chain recombines TRBV12-5 with TRBJ2-3; D is undetermined. The sample here was CD4+ T cells sorted from PBMCs, taken on the day of the yellow fever booster vaccination. This receptor was identified in a man aged 30 to 39 who received the YFV17D yellow fever vaccine. CDR3 region: CASGPDTDTQYF. In DNA form, the CDR3 reads TGTGCTAGTGGTCCGGACACAGATACGCAGTATTTT.